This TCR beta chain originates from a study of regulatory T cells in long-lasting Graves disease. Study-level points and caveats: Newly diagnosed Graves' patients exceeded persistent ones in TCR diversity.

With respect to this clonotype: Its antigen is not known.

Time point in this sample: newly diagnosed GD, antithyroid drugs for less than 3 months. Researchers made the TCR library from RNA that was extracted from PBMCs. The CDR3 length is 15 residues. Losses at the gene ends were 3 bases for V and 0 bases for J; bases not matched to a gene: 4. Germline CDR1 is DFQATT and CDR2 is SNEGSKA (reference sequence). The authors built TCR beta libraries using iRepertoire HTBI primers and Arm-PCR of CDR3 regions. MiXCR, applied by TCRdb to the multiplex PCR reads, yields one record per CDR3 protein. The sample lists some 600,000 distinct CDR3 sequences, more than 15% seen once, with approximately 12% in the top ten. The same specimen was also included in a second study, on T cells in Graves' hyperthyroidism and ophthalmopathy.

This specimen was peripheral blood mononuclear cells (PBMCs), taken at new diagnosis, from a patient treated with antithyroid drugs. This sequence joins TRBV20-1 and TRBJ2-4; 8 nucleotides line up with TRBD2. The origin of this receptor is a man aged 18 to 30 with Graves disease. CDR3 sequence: CSASSGELAKNIQYF. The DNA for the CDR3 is TGCAGTGCTAGTAGCGGGGAACTAGCCAAAAACATTCAGTACTTC.